These 30 T cell receptor beta chains came from one sample sequenced in a study of a mutant IDH1 vaccine in newly diagnosed glioma. Antigens for these TCRs are unknown. Stated time point: week 5, during vaccination. The vaccine gave 300 ug of a 20-mer mutant IDH1 peptide subcutaneously per dose. The table came from immunoSEQ multiplex PCR; TCRdb's copy has only in-frame clones and leaves some out. The sample consists of about 38,000 clones, 78% of them appearing once. The sample consisted of PBMCs, taken from a glioma patient whose treatment included an IDH1 peptide vaccine. These receptors were obtained from a man in his forties or fifties with glioma.

As to this clone: The junction departs from the called germline gene at one end, perhaps through a read error. This rearrangement joins TRBV7-2 to TRBJ1-2; D gene uncertain. This CDR3 is built from 15 residues. The germline V gene encodes CDR1 SGHTA and CDR2 FQGNSA. This CDR3 is CASSRTEFRGSHTYF. CDR3 DNA: TGTGCCAGCAGCCGAACGGAGTTCCGGGGTTCACATACCTACTTC.

V gene TRBV4-1 combines with J gene TRBJ2-7, with 10 nucleotides matching TRBD2. J was trimmed by 5 bases and V by 3 bases; bases with no gene match: 13. Germline CDR1 and CDR2: MGHRA and YSYEKL. The length of the CDR3 is 17 residues. The CDR3 region is CASSQPRGAGGPHEQYF. CDR3 sequence (DNA): TGCGCCAGCAGCCAGCCCCGGGGAGCGGGGGGGCCCCACGAGCAGTACTTC.

The chain couples TRBV19 to TRBJ1-2; D is unclear. CDR1 LNHDA and CDR2 SQIVND come from the germline V gene (reference sequence). The CDR3 extends over 14 amino acids. The ends were cut back, 3 bases at V and 0 bases at J, with 8 bases in the middle. The CDR3, as DNA: TGTGCCAGTAGTATCCCCAGAGCTAACTATGGCTACACCTTC. It is translated as CASSIPRANYGYTF. Looking up the rest from reference TRBV19 and TRBJ1-2 gives the full variable domain: DGGITQSPKYLFRKEGQNVTLSCEQNLNHDAMYWYRQDPGQGLRLIYYSQIVNDFQKGDIAEGYSVSREKKESFPLTVTSAQKNPTAFYLCASSIPRANYGYTFGSGTRLTVV.

The chain joins TRBV6-5 to TRBJ2-3, with 9 bases fitting TRBD2. The V and J ends lost 9 bases and 4 bases, in that order; junction bases with no gene match: 8. This CDR3 region has 14 residues. Germline V gene lookup returns CDR1 MNHEY and CDR2 SVGAGI. CDR3 nucleotides: TGTGCCAGTTCTAGCGGGGAAGGGGCAGATACGCAGTATTTT. Encoded protein: CASSSGEGADTQYF.

The chain carries TRBV6-5 and TRBJ1-1; 8 nucleotides match TRBD1. The junction had 3 bases not matched to a gene; V was cut back by 5 bases and J by 1 base. The V gene's germline CDR1 is MNHEY and CDR2 SVGAGI. The CDR3 contains 14 residues. The chain's CDR3 is CASSRDRRNTEAFF. The CDR3 coding sequence is TGTGCCAGCAGTCGGGACAGGAGGAACACTGAAGCTTTCTTT.

In this sample, this clone turned up a few times. The gene calls are TRBV6-5 and TRBJ1-2; no definite D call. Between the trimmed V and J ends, which lost 0 bases and 5 bases, there was a span of 10 bases. This CDR3 region has 14 residues. Germline V CDR1 and CDR2: MNHEY, SVGAGI. CDR3 in amino acids: CASSYSEGIYGYTF. CDR3 bases: TGTGCCAGCAGTTACTCGGAGGGCATTTATGGCTACACCTTC.

The sample holds a few counts of this clone. V and J are TRBV6-5 and TRBJ1-4; D uncertain. With 0 bases removed from V and 8 bases from J, the gap between germline ends came to 4 bases. This CDR3 is 12 amino acids long. Germline CDR1 and CDR2: MNHEY and SVGAGI. The DNA for the CDR3 is TGTGCCAGCAGTTACTCGGGAGAAAAACTGTTTTTT. It codes for CASSYSGEKLFF.

The chain couples TRBV7-9 to TRBJ2-1; 7 bases fit TRBD1. The length of the CDR3 is 15 residues. After removal of 5 bases from V and 4 bases from J, the junction contained 8 bases not matched to a gene. The V gene's germline CDR1 is SEHNR and CDR2 FQNEAQ (reference sequence). The CDR3 sequence is CASSPPGTEYNEQFF. CDR3 nucleotides: TGTGCCAGCAGCCCGCCAGGGACAGAATACAATGAGCAGTTCTTC. Complete variable domain (other parts from reference TRBV7-9 and TRBJ2-1): DTGVSQNPRHKITKRGQNVTFRCDPISEHNRLYWYRQTLGQGPEFLTYFQNEAQLEKSRLLSDRFSAERPKGSFSTLEIQRTEQGDSAMYLCASSPPGTEYNEQFFGPGTRLTVL.

The gene calls are TRBV9 and TRBJ2-3; TRBD2 agrees at 7 bases. This CDR3 has 19 amino acids. After removal of 4 bases from V and 0 bases from J, the junction contained 17 bases not matched to a gene. CDR1 and CDR2 from the germline V gene are SGDLS and YYNGEE. The CDR3 loop is CASSSPVGLAALSTDTQYF. DNA for the CDR3: TGTGCCAGCAGCTCGCCGGTTGGGCTAGCGGCGCTTAGCACAGATACGCAGTATTTT.

The chain couples TRBV6-5 to TRBJ2-5, with TRBD2 matching 12 bases. The length of the CDR3 is 15 residues. Germline trimming cut 10 bases from V and 5 bases from J; bases unmatched to any gene: 11. Per the germline V gene, CDR1 is MNHEY and CDR2 is SVGAGI. The CDR3 DNA is TGTGCCACCACGATGGCTAGCGGGGGGGCGGAGACCCAGTACTTC. It encodes CATTMASGGAETQYF.

Only a few counts were recorded for this clone. The CDR3 nucleotides are TGTGCCAGCAGCCGGCAGGCAACCGGGGAGCTGTTTTTT. Encoded protein: CASSRQATGELFF. The chain joins TRBV14 to TRBJ2-2, with D unclear. The germline V gene encodes CDR1 SGHDN and CDR2 FVKESK. Trimming took off 4 bases at V and 5 bases at J, with 8 bases between the two ends. The CDR3 is made up of 13 amino acids. The entire variable domain, with the rest obtained from reference TRBV14 and TRBJ2-2, is as follows: EAGVTQFPSHSVIEKGQTVTLRCDPISGHDNLYWYRRVMGKEIKFLLHFVKESKQDESGMPNNRFLAERTGGTYSTLKVQPAELEDSGVYFCASSRQATGELFFGEGSRLTVL.

The chain recombines TRBV5-1 with TRBJ1-1; D gene unclear. Germline V lookup: CDR1 SGHRS, CDR2 YFSETQ. This CDR3 has 13 residues. The V end lost 0 bases, the J end lost 7 bases, and 10 bases lay between the germline ends. In nucleotides, the CDR3 is TGCGCCAGCAGCTTGGGCCGGGCCGGTGAAGCTTTCTTT. This encodes CASSLGRAGEAFF. Variable domain in full (rest from reference TRBV5-1 and TRBJ1-1): KAGVTQTPRYLIKTRGQQVTLSCSPISGHRSVSWYQQTPGQGLQFLFEYFSETQRNKGNFPGRFSGRQFSNSRSEMNVSTLELGDSALYLCASSLGRAGEAFFGQGTRLTVV.

The V and J genes are TRBV6-5 and TRBJ2-7, with TRBD2 as a possible D gene (6 bases). Germline V lookup: CDR1 MNHEY, CDR2 SVGAGI. The CDR3 has 14 residues. Trimming left V 4 bases short and J 0 bases short, with 10 bases between. The CDR3 bases are TGTGCCAGCAGTTTGGGGGGATCCTCCTACGAGCAGTACTTC. Its protein is CASSLGGSSYEQYF.

The chain employs TRBV2 and TRBJ1-6, with 9 bases that match TRBD1. CDR3 length equals 14 residues. The ends lost 6 bases at V and 7 bases at J; junction bases unmatched: 4. Germline CDR1 is SNHLY and CDR2 is FYNNEI. DNA of the CDR3: TGTGCCAGCAGCCCGGGACAGGGAAATTCACCCCTCCACTTT. This encodes CASSPGQGNSPLHF.

This rearrangement joins TRBV7-9 to TRBJ1-4, with D unclear. Trimming took 1 base from V and 1 from J, leaving 7 bases between them. Germline CDR1 and CDR2: SEHNR and FQNEAQ (reference sequence). The CDR3 loop spans 15 amino acids. The CDR3: CASSLVLGTNEKLFF. The CDR3 DNA reads TGTGCCAGCAGCTTAGTCTTAGGAACTAATGAAAAACTGTTTTTT. The full variable domain, its missing parts supplied by reference TRBV7-9 and TRBJ1-4, is DTGVSQNPRHKITKRGQNVTFRCDPISEHNRLYWYRQTLGQGPEFLTYFQNEAQLEKSRLLSDRFSAERPKGSFSTLEIQRTEQGDSAMYLCASSLVLGTNEKLFFGSGTQLSVL.

The V gene is TRBV2, the J gene TRBJ2-5; the D gene is possibly TRBD1 (7 bases). Trimming took off 8 bases at V and 2 bases at J, with 15 bases between the two ends. Germline V lookup: CDR1 SNHLY, CDR2 FYNNEI. The CDR3 runs 14 residues. The CDR3 loop is CASGFRGVQETQYF. The CDR3 nucleotides read TGTGCCAGCGGATTCAGGGGGGTACAAGAGACCCAGTACTTC.

This clone showed up just once. The V call is TRBV11-2, the J call TRBJ2-2; D is ambiguous. In germline, CDR1 is SGHAT, CDR2 FQNNGV. V lost 4 bases, J lost 7 bases, and 25 bases lay in between. The CDR3 is 18 amino acids. The CDR3 loop is CASSSRISLAVPHGELFF. CDR3 coding DNA: TGTGCCAGCAGCTCCCGTATATCTCTGGCCGTACCCCACGGGGAGCTGTTTTTT. The full variable domain, its missing parts supplied by reference TRBV11-2 and TRBJ2-2, is EAGVAQSPRYKIIEKRQSVAFWCNPISGHATLYWYQQILGQGPKLLIQFQNNGVVDDSQLPKDRFSAERLKGVDSTLKIQPAKLEDSAVYLCASSSRISLAVPHGELFFGEGSRLTVL.

This clone was seen once. The chain couples TRBV7-9 to TRBJ1-3; D is unresolved. The CDR3 extends over 15 amino acids. Germline CDR1 SEHNR, CDR2 FQNEAQ (reference sequence). V lost 1 base, J lost 0 bases, and 7 bases lay in between. This CDR3 is CASSLDSYSGNTIYF. As DNA, the CDR3 is TGTGCCAGCAGCTTAGACTCTTACTCTGGAAACACCATATATTTT.

The V call is TRBV5-1, the J call TRBJ1-4; the D is unclear. Germline V CDR1 and CDR2: SGHRS, YFSETQ. This CDR3 has 14 amino acids. Trimming shortened V by 4 bases and J by 1 base, and 8 bases separated the two germline ends. The CDR3: CASSPALTNEKLFF. DNA for the CDR3: TGCGCCAGCAGCCCGGCGCTAACTAATGAAAAACTGTTTTTT.

The CDR3 DNA reads as TGTGCCAGCTCACCACCGGCAGTTAACTATGGCTACACCTTC. Translated, it gives CASSPPAVNYGYTF. The V call is TRBV18, the J call TRBJ1-2; D call uncertain. Germline CDR1 reads KGHSH; CDR2 reads LQKENI. The CDR3 is 14 residues long. V was pared by 0 bases and J by 1 base, with 6 bases between.

The rearrangement joins TRBV27 to TRBJ1-2; D might be TRBD1 (5 bases). This CDR3 contains 14 residues. In germline, CDR1 is MNHEY, CDR2 SMNVEV (reference sequence). Between the trimmed V and J ends, which lost 5 bases and 3 bases, there was a span of 13 bases. CDR3 in DNA: TGTGCCAGCAGTAAACGGGAAGGGGACTATGGCTACACCTTC. This codes for CASSKREGDYGYTF.

V gene TRBV5-1 combines with J gene TRBJ2-5; D is perhaps TRBD2 (6 bases). The germline gives CDR1 SGHRS, CDR2 YFSETQ. V was trimmed by 0 bases and J by 5 bases, leaving 11 bases between them. This CDR3 comprises 14 residues. CDR3 sequence: CASSLERGTETQYF. DNA for the CDR3: TGCGCCAGCAGCTTGGAACGGGGGACGGAGACCCAGTACTTC.

V is TRBV30 and J is TRBJ1-5, with 7 nucleotides matching TRBD1. V trimming: 5 bases; J trimming: 2 bases; junction bases outside the gene matches: 3. The CDR3 is 13 amino acids. Germline assignment: CDR1 GTSNPN and CDR2 SVGIG (reference sequence). The CDR3 is CAWGDRGNQPQHF. The CDR3 DNA follows: TGTGCCTGGGGTGACAGGGGCAATCAGCCCCAGCATTTT. Full variable domain (outside the CDR3, taken from reference TRBV30 and TRBJ1-5): SQTIHQWPATLVQPVGSPLSLECTVEGTSNPNLYWYRQAAGRGLQLLFYSVGIGQISSEVPQNLSASRPQDRQFILSSKKLLLSDSGFYLCAWGDRGNQPQHFGDGTRLSIL.

The CDR3 region has the DNA TGTGCCAGCAGCCCTGACTCCCCGGGGCCCTCCTACGAGCAGTACTTC. Protein: CASSPDSPGPSYEQYF. This chain links TRBV5-4 with TRBJ2-7; D is possibly TRBD1 or TRBD2 (5 bases each). CDR1 is SGHNT, CDR2 YYREEE, per germline (reference sequence). The germline V and J ends were trimmed by 4 bases and 0 bases, with 17 bases remaining between them. The CDR3 is 16 residues long.

This clone was seen once. V gene TRBV27 combines with J gene TRBJ2-5, with 8 bases that match TRBD2. Germline CDR1 reads MNHEY; CDR2 reads SMNVEV (reference sequence). J lost 5 bases, V lost 2 bases, and 4 bases had no gene match. The CDR3 sequence is 14 residues long. CDR3 nucleotide sequence: TGTGCCAGCAGTTTAAATGGCGGGGGGGAGACCCAGTACTTC. Protein: CASSLNGGGETQYF.

The genes are TRBV5-8 and TRBJ2-5, with 7 bases identical to TRBD2. CDR1 and CDR2 from the germline V gene are SGHTS and YDEGEE. The CDR3 length is 15 residues. V lost 3 bases to trimming and J lost 4 bases; unmatched junction nucleotides: 9. The CDR3 bases are TGTGCCAGCAGCTCGGGGCGGGGGATTCGAGAGACCCAGTACTTC. Its protein product is CASSSGRGIRETQYF.

V gene TRBV7-9 combines with J gene TRBJ2-1; TRBD1 is a possible D gene (5 bases). CDR3 length equals 15 residues. The ends were cut back, 6 bases at V and 4 bases at J, with 16 bases in the middle. Germline loops: CDR1 SEHNR, CDR2 FQNEAQ (reference sequence). CDR3 region: CASRHLQERYNEQFF. The DNA for the CDR3 is TGTGCCAGCAGGCACCTACAGGAAAGATACAATGAGCAGTTCTTC.

The chain joins TRBV2 to TRBJ1-1; D is possibly TRBD1 (6 bases). CDR3 length: 15 amino acids. Trimming removed 7 bases from V and 0 bases from J, with 15 bases in between. Germline CDR1 reads SNHLY; CDR2 reads FYNNEI. The CDR3 protein is CASNLQGTVNTEAFF. CDR3 DNA sequence: TGTGCCAGCAATCTACAGGGAACGGTGAACACTGAAGCTTTCTTT.

This chain links TRBV6-5 with TRBJ1-4; D call uncertain. CDR3 length: 14 residues. Per germline, CDR1 MNHEY and CDR2 SVGAGI. The germline V and J ends were trimmed by 8 bases and 0 bases, with 10 bases remaining between them. The CDR3, as DNA: TGTGCCAGCCGCGGTACCGCAACTAATGAAAAACTGTTTTTT. Protein product: CASRGTATNEKLFF.

This chain uses TRBV6-6 with TRBJ2-7; D perhaps matches TRBD2 (5 bases). Germline V gives CDR1 MNHNY, CDR2 SVGAGI (reference sequence). The V end lost 7 bases, the J end lost 0 bases, and 13 bases lay between the germline ends. The CDR3 length is 14 residues. DNA of the CDR3: TGTGCCAGCACGCACTCGGACTCCTCCTACGAGCAGTACTTC. Its translation is CASTHSDSSYEQYF.